One T cell receptor beta chain is described in this entry. The antigen is unknown. Assay used: immunoSEQ multiplex PCR; TCRdb lists only in-frame clones, some missing. The sample carries about 79,000 clones, 74% recorded once. This entry comes from a study of vaccination effects on CD4 cells after COVID-19. V was clipped by 1 base and J by 5 bases; unmatched bases: 7. This CDR3 has 16 residues. CDR1 and CDR2 from the germline V gene are MDHEN and SYDVKM. Using viral peptide pools, the ViraFEST assay grew out antigen-specific CD4+ T cells prior to sequencing. After roughly 10 days in culture, the CD4+ T cells were isolated.

This rearrangement joins TRBV28 to TRBJ2-5, with 10 bases that match TRBD1. The clonotype originates from a human donor who received a COVID-19 vaccine. This sample comprised CD4+ T cells from PBMCs cultured with HCoV-229E spike peptides, obtained before COVID-19 vaccination. The CDR3 spells CASSLFGQGVHETQYF. DNA of the CDR3: TGTGCCAGCAGTTTATTTGGACAGGGGGTCCATGAGACCCAGTACTTC.